What follows is one T cell receptor beta chain and its context. Its antigen is undetermined. The sample comes from a study of shared clonotypes between healthy human individuals. Regarding the study as a whole: It was only blood that was sampled, and tissue repertoires likely differ. The donor pool, a small one, limited the genetic and exposure-history diversity represented.

All the donors were Caucasian adults who lived in Nashville, Tennessee. A split of CD4+ cells into CD45RA+ naive and CD45RA-negative memory subsets was performed. Assay: immunoSEQ multiplex PCR; the TCRdb copy retains only in-frame clones and omits some. The table includes just over 2,000,000 clones, roughly 94% detected once. CDR1 SGHTA and CDR2 FQGNSA come from the germline V gene. The trim removed 5 bases at V and 3 bases at J, leaving 6 bases unmatched. CDR3 length: 15 amino acids. The sequencing input was naive CD4+ T cells sorted from blood. The subset is: CD45RA+ positively selected. The clonotype was recovered from a man in his late teens or twenties in good health. V gene TRBV7-2 combines with J gene TRBJ2-4; 8 bases fit TRBD2. DNA of the CDR3: TGTGCCAGCAGCCGCGCCGGGGGGGGCAAAAACATTCAGTACTTC. Amino acid sequence: CASSRAGGGKNIQYF.